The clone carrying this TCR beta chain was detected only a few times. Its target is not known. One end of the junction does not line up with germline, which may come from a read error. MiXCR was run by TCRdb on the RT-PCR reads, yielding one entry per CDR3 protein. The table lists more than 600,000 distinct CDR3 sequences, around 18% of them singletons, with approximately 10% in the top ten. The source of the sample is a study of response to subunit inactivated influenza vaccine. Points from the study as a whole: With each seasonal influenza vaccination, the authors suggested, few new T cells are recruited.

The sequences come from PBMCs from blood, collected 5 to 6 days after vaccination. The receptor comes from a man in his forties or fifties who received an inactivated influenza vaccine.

CDR3 protein: CAGGAPDTQYF. For the CDR3, the DNA is TGCGCCGGGGGGGCGCCAGATACGCAGTATTTT. This rearrangement joins TRBV7-9 to TRBJ2-3, with TRBD2 identical over 8 bases. The CDR3 spans 11 residues. The germline V gene encodes CDR1 SEHNR and CDR2 FQNEAQ (reference sequence).